This T cell receptor (beta chain) was sequenced during a study of preoperative IRX-2 immunotherapy in early breast cancer. The sample's treatment: preoperative locoregional IRX-2 cytokine immunotherapy. Profiling relied on immunoSEQ multiplex PCR, and the TCRdb table lists in-frame clones only, not all of them. The sample includes more than 20,000 clones, approximately 81% of them seen just once. This receptor was obtained from a human donor with breast cancer. The sample in question was lymph node tissue, obtained after IRX-2 immunotherapy.

CDR3 sequence reads: CASRLGLDRGGQPQHF. The CDR3 bases are TGTGCCAGCAGACTAGGGTTAGACAGGGGCGGTCAGCCCCAGCATTTT. This chain uses TRBV28 with TRBJ1-5; 8 bases map to TRBD1. The CDR3 consists of 16 residues. Germline V gene lookup returns CDR1 MDHEN and CDR2 SYDVKM. V gave up 6 bases and J gave up 6 bases; unmatched junction bases: 13.